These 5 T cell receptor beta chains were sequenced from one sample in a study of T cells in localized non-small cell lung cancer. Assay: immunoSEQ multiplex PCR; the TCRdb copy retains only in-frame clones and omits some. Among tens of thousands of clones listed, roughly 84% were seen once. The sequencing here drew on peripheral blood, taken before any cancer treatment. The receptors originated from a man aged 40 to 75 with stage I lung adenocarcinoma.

The CDR3, as DNA: TGCGCCAGCAGCTCCCAGGGGAGTGCAACTAACAATGAGCAGTTCTTC. This sequence encodes CASSSQGSATNNEQFF. The V gene is TRBV5-1, the J gene TRBJ2-1; D possibly corresponds to TRBD1 (6 bases). Per the germline V gene, CDR1 is SGHRS and CDR2 is YFSETQ. The CDR3 sequence is 16 residues long. The germline V and J ends were trimmed by 3 bases and 5 bases, with 18 bases remaining between them.

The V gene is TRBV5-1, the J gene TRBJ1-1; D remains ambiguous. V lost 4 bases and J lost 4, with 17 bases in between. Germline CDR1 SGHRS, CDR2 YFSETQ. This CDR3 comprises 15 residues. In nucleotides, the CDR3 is TGCGCCAGCAGCCACCGGACCCGGCGGGGCACTGAAGCTTTCTTT. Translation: CASSHRTRRGTEAFF.

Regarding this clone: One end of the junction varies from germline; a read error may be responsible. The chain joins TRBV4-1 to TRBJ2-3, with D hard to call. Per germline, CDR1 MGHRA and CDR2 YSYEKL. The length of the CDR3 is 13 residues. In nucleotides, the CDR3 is TGCGCCAGCAGCCGCCTAGGCACCGATACGCAGTATTTT. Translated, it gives CASSRLGTDTQYF.

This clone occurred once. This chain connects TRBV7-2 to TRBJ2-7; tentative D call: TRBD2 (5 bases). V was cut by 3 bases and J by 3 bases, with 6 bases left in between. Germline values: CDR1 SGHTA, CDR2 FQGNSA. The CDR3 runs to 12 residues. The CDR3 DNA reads TGTGCCAGCAGCTTCGGGGACTACGAGCAGTACTTC. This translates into CASSFGDYEQYF.

CDR3 bases: TGCAGCGTCCGGACTAGCGGGAGAGAGACCCAGTACTTC. This encodes CSVRTSGRETQYF. V and J are TRBV29-1 and TRBJ2-5; TRBD2 matches 13 bases. The germline V gene encodes CDR1 SQVTM and CDR2 ANQGSEA. The V gene end was trimmed by 6 bases and the J gene end by 4 bases; junction bases not matched to a gene: 2. This CDR3 is built from 13 residues.